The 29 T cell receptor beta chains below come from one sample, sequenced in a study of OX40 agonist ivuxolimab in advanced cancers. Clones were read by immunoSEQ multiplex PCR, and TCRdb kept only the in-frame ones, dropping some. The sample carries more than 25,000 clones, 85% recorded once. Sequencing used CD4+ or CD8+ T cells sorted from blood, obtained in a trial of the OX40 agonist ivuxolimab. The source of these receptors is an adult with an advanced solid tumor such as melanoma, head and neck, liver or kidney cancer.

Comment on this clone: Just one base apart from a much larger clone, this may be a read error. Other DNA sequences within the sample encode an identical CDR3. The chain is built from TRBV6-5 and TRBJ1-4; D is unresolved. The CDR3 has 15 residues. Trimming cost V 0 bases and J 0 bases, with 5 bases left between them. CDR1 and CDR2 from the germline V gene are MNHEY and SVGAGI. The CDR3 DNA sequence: TGTGCCAGCAGTTACTCGAGGGCAACTAATGAAAAACTGTTTTTT. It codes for CASSYSRATNEKLFF.

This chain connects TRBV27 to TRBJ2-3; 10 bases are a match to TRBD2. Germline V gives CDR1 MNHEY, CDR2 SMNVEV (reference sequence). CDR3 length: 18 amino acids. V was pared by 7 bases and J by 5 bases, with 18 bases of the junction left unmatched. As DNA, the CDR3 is TGTGCCAGCATGAAGGGTACCGGCGCTAGCGGGAGTTTAGATACGCAGTATTTT. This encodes CASMKGTGASGSLDTQYF.

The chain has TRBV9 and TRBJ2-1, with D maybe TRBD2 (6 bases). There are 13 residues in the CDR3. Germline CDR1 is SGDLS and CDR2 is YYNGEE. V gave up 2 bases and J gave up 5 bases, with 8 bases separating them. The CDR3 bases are TGTGCCAGCAGCGTCGGGGGTCACAATGAGCAGTTCTTC. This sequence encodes CASSVGGHNEQFF.

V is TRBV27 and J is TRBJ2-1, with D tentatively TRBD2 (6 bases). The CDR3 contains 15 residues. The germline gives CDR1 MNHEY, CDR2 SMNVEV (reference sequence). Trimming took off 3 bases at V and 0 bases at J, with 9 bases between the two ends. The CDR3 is CASSLDGSSYNEQFF. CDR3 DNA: TGTGCCAGCAGTTTGGACGGGAGCTCCTACAATGAGCAGTTCTTC.

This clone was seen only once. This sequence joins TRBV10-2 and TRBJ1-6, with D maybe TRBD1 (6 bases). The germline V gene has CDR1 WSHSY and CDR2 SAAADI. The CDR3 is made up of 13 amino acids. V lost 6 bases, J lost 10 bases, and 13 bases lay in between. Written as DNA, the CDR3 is TGCGCCAGCAGCGAGGGGGGGATATCACCCCTCCACTTT. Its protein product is CASSEGGISPLHF.

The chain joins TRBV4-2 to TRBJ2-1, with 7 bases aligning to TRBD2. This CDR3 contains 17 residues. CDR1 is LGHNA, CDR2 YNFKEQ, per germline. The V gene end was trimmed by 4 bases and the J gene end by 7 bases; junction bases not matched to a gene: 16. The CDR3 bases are TGTGCCAGCAGCCCGAACCCCCACGGCGGGAGTAGAAATGAGCAGTTCTTC. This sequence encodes CASSPNPHGGSRNEQFF.

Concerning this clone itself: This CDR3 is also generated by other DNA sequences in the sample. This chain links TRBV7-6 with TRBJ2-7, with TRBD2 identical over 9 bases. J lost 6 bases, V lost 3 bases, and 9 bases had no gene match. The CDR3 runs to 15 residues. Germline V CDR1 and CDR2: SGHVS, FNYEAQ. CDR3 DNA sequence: TGTGCCAGCAGCTTCAGGGCGGGGGGGAGGGCCGAGCAGTACTTC. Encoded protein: CASSFRAGGRAEQYF.

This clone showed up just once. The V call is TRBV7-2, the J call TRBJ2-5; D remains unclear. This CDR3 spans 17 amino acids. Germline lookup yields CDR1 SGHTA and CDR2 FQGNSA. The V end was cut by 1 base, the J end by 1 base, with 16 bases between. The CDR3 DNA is TGTGCCAGCAGCTTAGAAGGGTGGACGGGTCCCCAAGAGACCCAGTACTTC. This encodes CASSLEGWTGPQETQYF.

The CDR3 region has the DNA TGTGCCAGCAGCGCTAGGACAGGGTTGAACACTGAAGCTTTCTTT. Its protein is CASSARTGLNTEAFF. The chain recombines TRBV9 with TRBJ1-1, with TRBD1 matching over 8 bases. CDR1 SGDLS and CDR2 YYNGEE come from the germline V gene. J lost 0 bases, V lost 3 bases, and 4 bases had no gene match. This CDR3 contains 15 residues.

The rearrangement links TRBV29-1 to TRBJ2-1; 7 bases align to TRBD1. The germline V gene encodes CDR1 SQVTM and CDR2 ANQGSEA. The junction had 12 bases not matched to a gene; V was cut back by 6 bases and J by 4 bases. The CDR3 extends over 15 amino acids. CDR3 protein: CSVMNGTALYNEQFF. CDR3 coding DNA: TGCAGCGTCATGAACGGGACAGCCCTATACAATGAGCAGTTCTTC.

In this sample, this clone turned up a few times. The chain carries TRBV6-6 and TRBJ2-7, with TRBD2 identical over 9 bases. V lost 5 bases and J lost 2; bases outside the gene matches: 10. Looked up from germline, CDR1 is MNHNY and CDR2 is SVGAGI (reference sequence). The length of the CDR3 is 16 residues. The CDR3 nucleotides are TGTGCCAGCAGTCCCTCGAGTGGCGGGAGGGCCTACGAGCAGTACTTC. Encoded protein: CASSPSSGGRAYEQYF.

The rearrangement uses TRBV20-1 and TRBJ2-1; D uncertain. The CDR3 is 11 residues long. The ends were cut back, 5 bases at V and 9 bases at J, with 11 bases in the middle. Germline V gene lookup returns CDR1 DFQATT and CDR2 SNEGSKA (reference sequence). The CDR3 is CSAPRTVEQFF. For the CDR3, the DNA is TGCAGTGCTCCCCGAACTGTTGAGCAGTTCTTC.

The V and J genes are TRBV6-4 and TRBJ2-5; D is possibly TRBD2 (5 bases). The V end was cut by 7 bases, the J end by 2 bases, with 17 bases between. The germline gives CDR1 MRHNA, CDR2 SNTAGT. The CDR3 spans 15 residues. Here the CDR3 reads CASIESEAGQETQYF. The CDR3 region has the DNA TGTGCCAGCATCGAAAGCGAGGCGGGTCAAGAGACCCAGTACTTC.

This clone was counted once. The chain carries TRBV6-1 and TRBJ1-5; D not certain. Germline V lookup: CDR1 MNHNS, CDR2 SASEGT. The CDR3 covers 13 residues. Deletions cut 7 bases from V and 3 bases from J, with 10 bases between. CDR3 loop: CASKAGDNQPQHF. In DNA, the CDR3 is TGTGCCAGCAAGGCGGGCGACAATCAGCCCCAGCATTTT.

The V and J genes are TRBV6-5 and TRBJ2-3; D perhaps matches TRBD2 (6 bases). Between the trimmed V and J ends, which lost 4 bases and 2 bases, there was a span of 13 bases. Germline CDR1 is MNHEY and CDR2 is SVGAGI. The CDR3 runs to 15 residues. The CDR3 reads CASSSTAGTTDTQYF. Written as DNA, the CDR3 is TGTGCCAGCAGTTCTACCGCGGGGACCACAGATACGCAGTATTTT.

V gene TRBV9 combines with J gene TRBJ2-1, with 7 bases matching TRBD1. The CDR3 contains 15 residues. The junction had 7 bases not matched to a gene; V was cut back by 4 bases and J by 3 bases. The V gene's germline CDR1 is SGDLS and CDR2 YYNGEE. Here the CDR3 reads CASSQVRGLYNEQFF. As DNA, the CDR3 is TGTGCCAGCAGCCAAGTGAGGGGGCTCTACAATGAGCAGTTCTTC.

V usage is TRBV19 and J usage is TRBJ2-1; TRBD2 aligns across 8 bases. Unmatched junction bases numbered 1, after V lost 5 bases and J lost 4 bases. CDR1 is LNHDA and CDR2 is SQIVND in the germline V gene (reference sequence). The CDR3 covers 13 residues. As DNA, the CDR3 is TGTGCCAGTAGTGTAGCGGGATACAATGAGCAGTTCTTC. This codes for CASSVAGYNEQFF.

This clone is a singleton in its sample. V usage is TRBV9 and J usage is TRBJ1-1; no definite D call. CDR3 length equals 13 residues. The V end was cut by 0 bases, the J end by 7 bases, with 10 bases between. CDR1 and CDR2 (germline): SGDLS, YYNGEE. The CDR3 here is CASSVVDGVEAFF. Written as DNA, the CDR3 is TGTGCCAGCAGCGTAGTGGACGGAGTTGAAGCTTTCTTT.

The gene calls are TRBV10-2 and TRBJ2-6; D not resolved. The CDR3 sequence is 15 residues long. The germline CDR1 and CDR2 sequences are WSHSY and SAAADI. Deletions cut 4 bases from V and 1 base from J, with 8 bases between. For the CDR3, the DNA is TGCGCCAGCAGTGGAACAGCTTCTGGGGCCAACGTCCTGACTTTC. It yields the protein CASSGTASGANVLTF.

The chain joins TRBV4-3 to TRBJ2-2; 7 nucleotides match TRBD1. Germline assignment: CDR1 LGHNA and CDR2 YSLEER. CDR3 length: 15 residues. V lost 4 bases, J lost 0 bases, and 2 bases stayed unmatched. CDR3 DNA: TGCGCCAGCAGCCCCGACAGGGCGAACACCGGGGAGCTGTTTTTT. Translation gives CASSPDRANTGELFF.

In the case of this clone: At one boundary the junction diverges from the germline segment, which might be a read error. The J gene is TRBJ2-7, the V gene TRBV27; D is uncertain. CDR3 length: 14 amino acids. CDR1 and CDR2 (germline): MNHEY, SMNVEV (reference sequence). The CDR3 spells CASSFDPMGYQQYF. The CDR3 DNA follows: TGTGCCAGCAGTTTTGACCCAATGGGCTACCAGCAGTACTTC.

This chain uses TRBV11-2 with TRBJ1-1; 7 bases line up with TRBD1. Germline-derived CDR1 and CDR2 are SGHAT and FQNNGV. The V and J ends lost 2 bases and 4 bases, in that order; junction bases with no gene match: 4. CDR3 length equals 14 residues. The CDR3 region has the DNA TGTGCCAGCAGCTTAAATGCAGGGGGCACTGAAGCTTTCTTT. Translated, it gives CASSLNAGGTEAFF.

The CDR3 reads CASSPSRGQGSLVDTQYF. The CDR3 DNA sequence: TGCGCCAGCAGCCCATCTCGGGGACAGGGGAGTTTGGTAGATACGCAGTATTTT. The chain combines TRBV4-1 with TRBJ2-3; the match to TRBD1 covers 10 bases. V dropped 4 bases and J dropped 5; count of bases not matched to a gene: 15. CDR1 and CDR2 (germline): MGHRA, YSYEKL. This CDR3 has 18 residues.

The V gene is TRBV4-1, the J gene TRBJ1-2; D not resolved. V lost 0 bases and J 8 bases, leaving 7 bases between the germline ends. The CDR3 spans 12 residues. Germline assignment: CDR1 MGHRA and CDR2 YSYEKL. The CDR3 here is CASSQDEVGYTF. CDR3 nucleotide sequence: TGCGCCAGCAGCCAAGACGAGGTCGGCTACACCTTC.

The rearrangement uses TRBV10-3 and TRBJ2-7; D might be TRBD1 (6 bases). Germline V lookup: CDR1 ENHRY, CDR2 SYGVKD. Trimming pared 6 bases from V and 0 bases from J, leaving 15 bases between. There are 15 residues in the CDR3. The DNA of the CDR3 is TGTGCCATCAGGCCCGATGACAGGTCCTCCTACGAGCAGTACTTC. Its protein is CAIRPDDRSSYEQYF.

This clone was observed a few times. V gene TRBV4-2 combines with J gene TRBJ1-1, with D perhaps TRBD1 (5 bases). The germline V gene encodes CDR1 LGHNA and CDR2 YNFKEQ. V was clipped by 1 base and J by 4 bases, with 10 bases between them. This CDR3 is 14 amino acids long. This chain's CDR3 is CASSQAGRATEAFF. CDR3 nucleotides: TGTGCCAGCAGCCAAGCAGGGAGGGCCACTGAAGCTTTCTTT.

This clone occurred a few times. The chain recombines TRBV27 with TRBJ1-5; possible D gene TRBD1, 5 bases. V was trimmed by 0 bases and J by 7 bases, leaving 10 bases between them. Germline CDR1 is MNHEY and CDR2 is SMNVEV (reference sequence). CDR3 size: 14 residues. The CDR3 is CASSLSAGVQPQHF. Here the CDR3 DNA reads TGTGCCAGCAGTTTATCGGCGGGGGTGCAGCCCCAGCATTTT.

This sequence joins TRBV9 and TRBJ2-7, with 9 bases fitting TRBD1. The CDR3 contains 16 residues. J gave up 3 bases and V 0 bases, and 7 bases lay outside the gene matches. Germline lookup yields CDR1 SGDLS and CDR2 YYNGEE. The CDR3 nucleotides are TGTGCCAGCAGCGTAGCCCCGGGACAGGGTGTCTACGAGCAGTACTTC. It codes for CASSVAPGQGVYEQYF.

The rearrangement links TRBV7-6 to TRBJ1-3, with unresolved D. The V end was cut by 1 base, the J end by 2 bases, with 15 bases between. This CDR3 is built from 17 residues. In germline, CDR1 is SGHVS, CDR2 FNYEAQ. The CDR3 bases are TGTGCCAGCAGCTTAGGCACACGGCCGCTCCCTGGAAACACCATATATTTT. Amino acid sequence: CASSLGTRPLPGNTIYF.